This TCR beta chain is from a study of technical replicates of blood from a few donors. The junction had 3 bases not matched to a gene; V was cut back by 2 bases and J by 4 bases. The CDR3 is 15 amino acids. Germline V gives CDR1 ENHRY, CDR2 SYGVKD. Produced via immunoSEQ multiplex PCR; TCRdb's table is partial and in-frame only. Of roughly 100,000 clones listed, about 95% are singletons. The sequenced material came from T cells isolated from PBMCs. This TCR was sampled from a human donor in good health. The chain recombines TRBV10-3 with TRBJ2-2; 8 bases agree with TRBD2. CDR3 residues: CAISEREGRTGELFF. The CDR3 DNA sequence: TGTGCCATCAGTGAGCGGGAGGGTCGCACCGGGGAGCTGTTTTTT.